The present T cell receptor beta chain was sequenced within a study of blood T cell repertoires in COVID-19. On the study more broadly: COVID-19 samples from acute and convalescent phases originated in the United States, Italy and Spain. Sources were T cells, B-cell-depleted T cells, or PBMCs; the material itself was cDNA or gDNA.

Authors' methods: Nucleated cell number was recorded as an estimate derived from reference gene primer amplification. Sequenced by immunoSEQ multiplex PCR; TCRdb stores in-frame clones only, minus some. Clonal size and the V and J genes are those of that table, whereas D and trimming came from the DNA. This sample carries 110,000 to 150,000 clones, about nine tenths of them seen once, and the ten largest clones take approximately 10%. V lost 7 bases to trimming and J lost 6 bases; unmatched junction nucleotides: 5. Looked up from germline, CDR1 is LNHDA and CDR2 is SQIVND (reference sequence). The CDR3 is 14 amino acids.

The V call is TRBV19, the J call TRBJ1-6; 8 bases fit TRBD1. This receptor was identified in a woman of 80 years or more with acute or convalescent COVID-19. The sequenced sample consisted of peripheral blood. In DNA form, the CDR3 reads TGTGCCAGTACCGACAGGGGTTCTAATTCACCCCTCCACTTT. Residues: CASTDRGSNSPLHF.